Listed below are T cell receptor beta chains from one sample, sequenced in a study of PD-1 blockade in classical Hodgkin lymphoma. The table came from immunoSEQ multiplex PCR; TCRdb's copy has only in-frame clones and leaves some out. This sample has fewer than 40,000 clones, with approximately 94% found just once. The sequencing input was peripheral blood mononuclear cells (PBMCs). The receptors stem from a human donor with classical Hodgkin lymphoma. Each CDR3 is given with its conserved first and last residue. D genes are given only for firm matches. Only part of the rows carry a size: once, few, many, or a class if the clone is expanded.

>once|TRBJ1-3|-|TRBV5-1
TGCGCCAGCAGCTTGGTTGATATGACATTTGGAAACACCATATATTTT
CASSLVDMTFGNTIYF
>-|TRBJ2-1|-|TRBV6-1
TGTGCCAGCAGTGGCAGCGGGAATGAGCAGTTCTTC
CASSGSGNEQFF
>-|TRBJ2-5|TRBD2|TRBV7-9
TGTGCCAGCAGTGAAACCCGGGGGGCACTAGCGGGCCGGAAGACCCAGTACTTC
CASSETRGALAGRKTQYF
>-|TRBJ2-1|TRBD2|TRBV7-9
TGTGCCAGCGGACTAGGCTCGGAGCAGTTCTTC
CASGLGSEQFF
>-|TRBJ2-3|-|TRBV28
TGTGCCAGCAGCATAACAAGTCCTCGCACAGATACGCAGTATTTT
CASSITSPRTDTQYF
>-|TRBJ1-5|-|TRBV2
TGTGCCAGCGCCCTGCGGATCCAGCCTCAGCCCCAGCATTTT
CASALRIQPQPQHF
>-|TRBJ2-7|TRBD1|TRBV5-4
TGTGCCAGCAGCCGGGACAGGGGGTCCCTCGAGCAGTACTTC
CASSRDRGSLEQYF
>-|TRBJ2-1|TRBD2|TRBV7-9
TGTGCCAGCAGCTACCTAGCGGGAGGACCCAATGAGCAGTTCTTC
CASSYLAGGPNEQFF
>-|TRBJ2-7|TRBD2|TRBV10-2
TGCGCCAGCAGTCCCGGACTAGCGGAATACGAGCAGTACTTC
CASSPGLAEYEQYF
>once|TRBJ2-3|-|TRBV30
TGTGCCTGGAGTAACAAATGGTTCTCAACAGATACGCAGTATTTT
CAWSNKWFSTDTQYF
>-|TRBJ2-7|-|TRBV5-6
TGTGCCAGCAGCTTGTTTGCGGGACACTACGAGCAGTACTTC
CASSLFAGHYEQYF
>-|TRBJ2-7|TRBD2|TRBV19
TGTGCCAGTAACTCGGGGGGGGACTACGAGCAGTACTTC
CASNSGGDYEQYF
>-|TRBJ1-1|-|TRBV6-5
TGTGCCACATCGACAGGCTCGAGCACTGAAGCTTTCTTT
CATSTGSSTEAFF
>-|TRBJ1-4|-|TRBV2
TGTGCCAGCAGGAAGGGGTGGGGACTTCATGCGGAAAAACTGTTTTTT
CASRKGWGLHAEKLFF
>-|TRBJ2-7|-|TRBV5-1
TGCGCCAGCAGCTTGGAGTCCGGGACGGTGTCCTACGAGCAGTACTTC
CASSLESGTVSYEQYF
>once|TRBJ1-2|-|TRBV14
TGTGCCAGCAGCCCGGTCGGGGGTTGGAACTATGGCTACACCTTC
CASSPVGGWNYGYTF
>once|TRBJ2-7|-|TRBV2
TGTGCCAGCAGTGAATACGCGGACGAGCAGTACTTC
CASSEYADEQYF
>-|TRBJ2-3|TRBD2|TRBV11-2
TGTGCCAGCAGTCCTAGCGGGAGCTCCACAGATACGCGGTATTTT
CASSPSGSSTDTRYF
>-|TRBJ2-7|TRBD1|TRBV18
TGTGCCAGCTCACCGGGACAGGGGATGGGGGAGCAGTACTTC
CASSPGQGMGEQYF
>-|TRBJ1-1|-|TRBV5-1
TGCGCCAGCAGCTTGGATCAGAGTGCTGAAGCTTTCTTT
CASSLDQSAEAFF
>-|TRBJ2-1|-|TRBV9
TGTGCCAGCAGCGTAGAGGCTAGCCAAAGCTCCTACAATGAGCAGTTCTTC
CASSVEASQSSYNEQFF
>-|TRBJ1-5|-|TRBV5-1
TGCGCCAGCAGCTTGGCCGGAGGGCCGCCCCAGCATTTT
CASSLAGGPPQHF
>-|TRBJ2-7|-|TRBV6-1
TGTGCCAGCAGTGAAGCCACGAGGGACCTTTCCTACGAGCAGTACTTC
CASSEATRDLSYEQYF
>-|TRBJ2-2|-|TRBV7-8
TGTGCCAGCAGCCCCCAAGTGGCACAGGTGAACACCGGGGAGCTGTTTTTT
CASSPQVAQVNTGELFF
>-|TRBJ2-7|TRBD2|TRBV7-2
TGTGCCAGCACGGGGGGCTACGAGCAGTACTTC
CASTGGYEQYF
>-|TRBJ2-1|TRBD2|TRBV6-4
TGTGCCAGCAGTGACCGCCAAGGGACTAGCGATTACAATGAGCAGTTCTTC
CASSDRQGTSDYNEQFF
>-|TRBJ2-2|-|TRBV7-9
TGTGCCAGCAGCTTCGACTATGCACCGGGGGAGCTGTTTTTT
CASSFDYAPGELFF
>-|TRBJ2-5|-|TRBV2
TGTGCCAGCGGATTTGAAGGGAGGGAGACCCAGTACTTC
CASGFEGRETQYF
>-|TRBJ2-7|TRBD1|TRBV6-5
TGTGCCAGCAGTTTGGACAGGCTAGCCTACGAGCAGTACTTC
CASSLDRLAYEQYF
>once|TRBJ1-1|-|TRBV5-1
TGCGCCAGCAGCCTGGGACTGAACACTGAAGCTTTCTTT
CASSLGLNTEAFF
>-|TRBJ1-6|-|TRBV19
TGTGCCAGTAGTCCCGGCGGTGGTCTAGGGAGTTCACCCCTCCACTTT
CASSPGGGLGSSPLHF